Following are 17 T cell receptor beta chains from one sample sequenced in a study of post-analysis software for immune sequencing data. Carried by the TCR beta cDNA libraries were unique molecular identifiers. TCRdb called the PCR reads again in MiXCR, with one record for every CDR3 protein. The sample yields about 260,000 distinct CDR3 sequences, roughly a third seen once. These receptors are not linked to any known antigen. Study-level findings and limits: About five TRBV segments, including TRBV5-6, TRBV5-1 and TRBV20-1, were more frequent in patients than controls.

Sequences were obtained from blood. These receptors were obtained from a girl between 5 and 17 years old with multiple sclerosis.

CDR3 amino acids: CASSQERNTKQYF. The CDR3 DNA is TGTGCCAGCAGCCAAGAACGGAACACCAAGCAGTACTTC. The chain couples TRBV3-1 to TRBJ2-7; D is undetermined. The CDR3 sequence is 13 residues long. V dropped 0 bases and J dropped 8 bases, with 11 bases sitting between them. The V gene's germline CDR1 is LGHDT and CDR2 YNNKEL (reference sequence).

This clonotype appeared a few times. The V gene is TRBV3-1, the J gene TRBJ1-1; D is uncertain. CDR1 and CDR2 from the germline V gene are LGHDT and YNNKEL (reference sequence). The CDR3 runs to 14 residues. V lost 3 bases, J lost 0 bases, and 8 bases lay in between. CDR3 sequence reads: CASSQTVMNTEAFF. In nucleotides, the CDR3 is TGTGCCAGCAGCCAGACCGTTATGAACACTGAAGCTTTCTTT.

The chain recombines TRBV7-2 with TRBJ2-2; the D gene is possibly TRBD2 (5 bases). The CDR3 totals 14 residues. Trimming stripped 5 bases from V and 7 bases from J, with 14 bases between. CDR1 and CDR2 from the germline V gene are SGHTA and FQGNSA. CDR3 in amino acids: CASSNPLRGGELFF. The DNA of the CDR3 is TGTGCCAGCAGCAACCCTCTCCGGGGCGGGGAGCTGTTTTTT.

This clonotype was recorded a few times. The chain uses TRBV7-2 and TRBJ2-3; 13 bases match TRBD2. Germline V lookup: CDR1 SGHTA, CDR2 FQGNSA. The CDR3 is 15 amino acids. The junction had 6 bases not matched to a gene; V was cut back by 4 bases and J by 8 bases. DNA of the CDR3: TGTGCCAGCAGCTCGGGACTAGCGGGATTGGGTACGCAGTATTTT. It specifies CASSSGLAGLGTQYF.

This clonotype was counted ten times or more. The rearrangement uses TRBV20-1 and TRBJ2-1; 10 bases map to TRBD1. The CDR3 has 15 amino acids. With V trimmed by 1 base and J by 6 bases, 6 bases remained unmatched. CDR1 DFQATT and CDR2 SNEGSKA come from the germline V gene (reference sequence). The CDR3 loop reads CSARAEDRGFNEQFF. The CDR3 DNA sequence: TGCAGTGCTAGAGCTGAGGACAGGGGGTTCAATGAGCAGTTCTTC.

The CDR3 sequence is CSAREAGTANEQFF. The CDR3 bases are TGCAGTGCTAGAGAGGCCGGGACTGCCAATGAGCAGTTCTTC. The gene calls are TRBV20-1 and TRBJ2-1, with TRBD2 as a possible D gene (6 bases). With 0 bases removed from V and 6 bases from J, the gap between germline ends came to 12 bases. Germline CDR1 and CDR2: DFQATT and SNEGSKA (reference sequence). The CDR3 sequence is 14 residues long.

The V gene is TRBV7-2, the J gene TRBJ2-3; 7 bases map to TRBD2. CDR3 length: 16 amino acids. J was trimmed by 1 base and V by 1 base; bases with no gene match: 5. Germline values: CDR1 SGHTA, CDR2 FQGNSA. The CDR3 bases are TGTGCCAGCAGCTTAGTGGCGGGAGTAGGCACAGATACGCAGTATTTT. This translates into CASSLVAGVGTDTQYF.

The table lists this clonotype with many counts. J is TRBJ2-6 and V is TRBV4-1; the D gene is possibly TRBD1 (6 bases). CDR1 is MGHRA and CDR2 is YSYEKL in the germline V gene. The CDR3 has 16 residues. Trimming left V 0 bases short and J 1 base short, with 7 bases between. Here the CDR3 DNA reads TGCGCCAGCAGCCAAGAGCAGGGGTCTGGGGCCAACGTCCTGACTTTC. This sequence encodes CASSQEQGSGANVLTF.

This chain joins TRBV6-6 and TRBJ1-3; D is ambiguous. This CDR3 comprises 13 residues. The ends were cut back, 0 bases at V and 4 bases at J, with 4 bases in the middle. Germline assignment: CDR1 MNHNY and CDR2 SVGAGI (reference sequence). DNA for the CDR3: TGTGCCAGCAGTTACTCGAAGGGAAACACCATATATTTT. It codes for CASSYSKGNTIYF.

This clonotype was counted a few times. This chain joins TRBV12-3 or TRBV12-4 and TRBJ1-1; D remains unclear. CDR3 length equals 14 residues. V was shortened by 6 bases and J by 1 base, with 12 bases between the two germline ends. In DNA, the CDR3 is TGTGCCAGCAGAAAAGGACGAGGGAACACTGAAGCTTTCTTT. Its protein is CASRKGRGNTEAFF.

V gene TRBV20-1 combines with J gene TRBJ2-7, with 9 bases matching TRBD1. Germline values: CDR1 DFQATT, CDR2 SNEGSKA (reference sequence). The CDR3 runs to 15 residues. J was trimmed by 1 base and V by 7 bases; bases with no gene match: 11. CDR3 DNA sequence: TGCAGTGGCAGGAAAGGGACAGGGTTATCCTACGAGCAGTACTTC. Protein: CSGRKGTGLSYEQYF.

V and J are TRBV29-1 and TRBJ1-5; a possible D gene is TRBD1 (6 bases). This CDR3 spans 15 amino acids. CDR1 is SQVTM and CDR2 is ANQGSEA in the germline V gene. Trimming cost V 7 bases and J 0 bases, with 16 bases left between them. CDR3 DNA sequence: TGCAGCGCTATTGAACAGGGTAATAGCAATCAGCCCCAGCATTTT. This sequence encodes CSAIEQGNSNQPQHF.

This clonotype showed up just a few times. DNA for the CDR3: TGTGCCAGCAGCTTCGAGGGGACTGAAGCTTTCTTT. The encoded protein is CASSFEGTEAFF. This chain joins TRBV7-9 and TRBJ1-1; D possibly corresponds to TRBD1 (5 bases). The CDR3 spans 12 residues. The germline V gene encodes CDR1 SEHNR and CDR2 FQNEAQ (reference sequence). The V end was cut by 3 bases, the J end by 5 bases, with 7 bases between.

The chain links TRBV7-2 to TRBJ1-1, with 8 bases identical to TRBD1. V shed 6 bases and J 1 base; nucleotides not matched to a gene: 4. The CDR3 totals 14 residues. Germline V CDR1 and CDR2: SGHTA, FQGNSA. The CDR3 DNA sequence: TGTGCCAGCAGACAGGACAGGGCGAACACTGAAGCTTTCTTT. Its translation: CASRQDRANTEAFF.

Comments on this clonotype: This could be a read error, since a much larger clone is one nucleotide away. The chain employs TRBV24-1 and TRBJ1-1; TRBD1 matches at 9 bases. Unmatched junction bases numbered 4, after V lost 5 bases and J lost 7 bases. Germline-derived CDR1 and CDR2 are KGHDR and SFDVKD. The CDR3 totals 13 residues. The CDR3 loop is CATSGRTGVEAFF. CDR3 bases: TGTGCCACCAGTGGTCGGACAGGGGTTGAAGCTTTCTTT.

V is TRBV6-6 and J is TRBJ2-7; 10 nucleotides agree with TRBD1. The J call may be incorrect, as the DNA end agrees better with TRBJ2-5. The CDR3 has 14 residues. Germline values: CDR1 MNHNY, CDR2 SVGAGI (reference sequence). The CDR3 spells CASRLGQGVETQYF. Here the CDR3 DNA reads TGTGCCAGCAGGCTCGGACAGGGGGTAGAGACCCAGTACTTC.

The chain uses TRBV7-3 and TRBJ2-6, with D possibly being TRBD2 (6 bases). Trimming removed 4 bases from V and 1 base from J, with 14 bases in between. Germline CDR1 is SGHTA and CDR2 is FQGTGA. This CDR3 comprises 17 residues. The CDR3 here is CASSSHPGGSGANVLTF. CDR3 sequence (DNA): TGTGCCAGCAGCTCTCACCCTGGGGGGTCTGGGGCCAACGTCCTGACTTTC.